These 3 T cell receptor beta chains were all obtained from the same sample, sequenced in a study of tumor and adjacent non-tumor tissue in lung cancer. Three rounds of nested PCR, following a modified ARM-PCR protocol, produced the TCRbeta library. TCRdb reprocessed the multiplex PCR reads via MiXCR and lists one record per CDR3 protein. Here the sample spans around 82,000 distinct CDR3 sequences, about four fifths being singletons. This sample's RNA came from whole unsorted tissue. Distant lung tissue was collected more than 3 cm away from the tumor edge. The sequencing sample was made of distant non-tumor lung tissue. The receptors shown here come from a man in his fifties or sixties with non-small cell lung cancer.

Comment on this clonotype: A much more abundant neighbour one base away suggests this may be a read error. V gene TRBV30 combines with J gene TRBJ1-5; 9 nucleotides match TRBD1. Germline CDR1 GTSNPN, CDR2 SVGIG (reference sequence). V lost 7 bases and J lost 4; bases outside the gene matches: 5. This CDR3 contains 13 residues. This CDR3 is CAFRTGENQPQHF. The CDR3 DNA follows: TGTGCCTTCAGGACAGGGGAGAATCAGCCCCAGCATTTT.

The chain uses TRBV20-1 and TRBJ2-3, with D possibly matching TRBD2 (6 bases). The germline CDR1 and CDR2 sequences are DFQATT and SNEGSKA (reference sequence). The length of the CDR3 is 14 residues. V gave up 5 bases and J gave up 7 bases, with 19 bases separating them. Written as DNA, the CDR3 is TGCAGTGCTCGGGACTTCCGGATCTCATATACGCAGTATTTT. Translated, it gives CSARDFRISYTQYF.

In the case of this clonotype: The germline gene is not matched at one end of the junction; a read error may be the cause. V gene TRBV20-1 combines with J gene TRBJ2-7; D is unresolved. The CDR3 consists of 13 residues. Looked up from germline, CDR1 is DFQATT and CDR2 is SNEGSKA (reference sequence). The CDR3 region has the DNA TGCGGTGCTAGGACGGTAAACTCCTACGGGCAGTACTTC. It translates to CGARTVNSYGQYF.